Here is one TCR beta chain with its context. The antigen is undetermined. This sample is drawn from a study of OX40 agonist ivuxolimab in advanced cancers. As for the study in general: Mean age roughly 65 years, range 23 to 79; approximately 80% male.

Study-wide points: On average, CD8+ T cells showed a greater number of expanded clones than CD4+.

TCRdb's table, derived via immunoSEQ multiplex PCR, lists solely in-frame clones and lacks some. Of tens of thousands of clones listed, over 75% are singletons. V gave up 1 base and J gave up 4 bases; unmatched junction bases: 8. CDR3 length: 17 residues. Germline values: CDR1 SQVTM, CDR2 ANQGSEA. The chain is built from TRBV29-1 and TRBJ2-5, with 14 bases aligning to TRBD2. Sequencing was performed on CD4+ or CD8+ T cells sorted from blood, taken in a trial of the OX40 agonist ivuxolimab. The sequence derives from an adult with an advanced solid tumor such as melanoma, head and neck, liver or kidney cancer. The CDR3 coding sequence is TGCAGCGTTGAAGCGGCCCGTGGACTAGCGGGGGGAGAGACCCAGTACTTC. Encoded protein: CSVEAARGLAGGETQYF. Drawing the rest from reference TRBV29-1 and TRBJ2-5, the complete variable domain is SAVISQKPSRDICQRGTSLTIQCQVDSQVTMMFWYRQQPGQSLTLIATANQGSEATYESGFVIDKFPISRPNLTFSTLTVSNMSPEDSSIYLCSVEAARGLAGGETQYFGPGTRLLVL.